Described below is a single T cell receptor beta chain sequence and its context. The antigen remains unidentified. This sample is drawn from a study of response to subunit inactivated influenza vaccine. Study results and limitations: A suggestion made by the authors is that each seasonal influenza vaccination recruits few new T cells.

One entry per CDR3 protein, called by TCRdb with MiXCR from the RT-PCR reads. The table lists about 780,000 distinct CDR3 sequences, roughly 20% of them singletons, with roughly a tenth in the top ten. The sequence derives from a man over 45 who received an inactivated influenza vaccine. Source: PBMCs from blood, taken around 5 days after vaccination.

Written as DNA, the CDR3 is TGTGCCAGCAGCTTAGCGTGGGGGTCATCCTACGAGCAGTACTTC. Its translation is CASSLAWGSSYEQYF. This chain joins TRBV7-2 and TRBJ2-7; D tentatively fits TRBD1 or TRBD2 (5 bases each). The ends were cut back, 0 bases at V and 1 base at J, with 10 bases in the middle. Per germline, CDR1 SGHTA and CDR2 FQGNSA. CDR3 size: 15 residues.